These T cell receptor beta chains were read from a single sample in a study of OX40 agonist ivuxolimab in advanced cancers. Profiled with immunoSEQ multiplex PCR; TCRdb holds only in-frame clones, not every one. The sample consists of 99,000 or so clones, more than 80% of them appearing once. The input for sequencing was CD4+ or CD8+ T cells sorted from blood, taken in a trial of the OX40 agonist ivuxolimab. The receptors come from an adult with an advanced solid tumor such as melanoma, head and neck, liver or kidney cancer. Each CDR3 is given with its conserved first and last residue. A D gene is named only where the DNA matches it firmly. Some rows mark clone size as missing; the rest say once, few, many or name a class of expanded clone.

j_gene: TRBJ2-2; d_gene: NA; v_gene: TRBV4-1; abundance: few; CDR3aa: CASSHATTSRNTGELFF; CDR3nt: TGCGCCAGCAGCCACGCTACCACTAGCCGGAACACCGGGGAGCTGTTTTTT
j_gene: TRBJ1-3; d_gene: NA; v_gene: TRBV5-4; abundance: once; CDR3aa: CASSFVNGQSGNTIYF; CDR3nt: TGTGCCAGCAGCTTTGTAAACGGACAATCTGGAAACACCATATATTTT
j_gene: TRBJ1-5; d_gene: NA; v_gene: TRBV5-1; abundance: NA; CDR3aa: CATPDQPQHF; CDR3nt: TGCGCCACCCCGGACCAGCCCCAGCATTTT
j_gene: TRBJ2-3; d_gene: NA; v_gene: TRBV2; abundance: NA; CDR3aa: CASSVDGITDTQYF; CDR3nt: TGTGCCAGCAGTGTGGACGGGATCACAGATACGCAGTATTTT
j_gene: TRBJ2-7; d_gene: TRBD2; v_gene: TRBV7-2; abundance: NA; CDR3aa: CASSSGAQRGVYEQYF; CDR3nt: TGTGCCAGCAGCTCCGGGGCTCAGCGGGGGGTCTACGAGCAGTACTTC
j_gene: TRBJ2-5; d_gene: NA; v_gene: TRBV5-6; abundance: NA; CDR3aa: CASSWGEETQYF; CDR3nt: TGTGCCAGCAGCTGGGGGGAAGAGACCCAGTACTTC
j_gene: TRBJ1-1; d_gene: NA; v_gene: TRBV6-1; abundance: NA; CDR3aa: CASSAGRGDTEAFF; CDR3nt: TGTGCCAGCAGTGCGGGACGGGGGGACACTGAAGCTTTCTTT
j_gene: TRBJ1-5; d_gene: TRBD1; v_gene: TRBV5-6; abundance: NA; CDR3aa: CASSGTGGYQPQHF; CDR3nt: TGTGCCAGCAGCGGGACAGGGGGCTATCAGCCCCAGCATTTT
j_gene: TRBJ2-1; d_gene: TRBD2; v_gene: TRBV27; abundance: NA; CDR3aa: CASRETGGGLNEQFF; CDR3nt: TGTGCCAGCAGAGAAACGGGAGGGGGTCTGAATGAGCAGTTCTTC
j_gene: TRBJ1-3; d_gene: NA; v_gene: TRBV9; abundance: NA; CDR3aa: CASSVGGQGLDTIYF; CDR3nt: TGTGCCAGCAGCGTAGGGGGGCAGGGATTGGACACCATATATTTT
j_gene: TRBJ2-7; d_gene: NA; v_gene: TRBV6-5; abundance: NA; CDR3aa: CASSPRPGLYEQYF; CDR3nt: TGTGCCAGCAGCCCCCGACCTGGCCTCTACGAGCAGTACTTC
j_gene: TRBJ1-2; d_gene: NA; v_gene: TRBV5-4; abundance: NA; CDR3aa: CASSSAGTRRYGYTF; CDR3nt: TGTGCCAGCAGCTCCGCCGGGACCAGGCGTTATGGCTACACCTTC
j_gene: TRBJ2-7; d_gene: TRBD1; v_gene: TRBV11-2; abundance: NA; CDR3aa: CASSLETGGWAYEQYF; CDR3nt: TGTGCCAGCAGCTTAGAGACAGGGGGTTGGGCCTACGAGCAGTACTTC
j_gene: TRBJ2-3; d_gene: TRBD2; v_gene: TRBV7-7; abundance: NA; CDR3aa: CASSPAGGTDTQYF; CDR3nt: TGTGCCAGCTCCCCTGCGGGGGGCACAGATACGCAGTATTTT
j_gene: TRBJ1-4; d_gene: TRBD1; v_gene: TRBV7-2; abundance: NA; CDR3aa: CASSPRTGEEKLFF; CDR3nt: TGTGCCAGCAGCCCGCGGACAGGGGAAGAAAAACTGTTTTTT
j_gene: TRBJ2-1; d_gene: NA; v_gene: TRBV15; abundance: NA; CDR3aa: CATSRDRAYPYNEQFF; CDR3nt: TGTGCCACCAGCAGAGATAGAGCCTACCCCTACAATGAGCAGTTCTTC
j_gene: TRBJ1-2; d_gene: NA; v_gene: TRBV2; abundance: NA; CDR3aa: CASNVQGSDYGYTF; CDR3nt: TGTGCCAGCAACGTACAGGGTTCAGACTATGGCTACACCTTC